Shown below are 27 T cell receptor beta chains from a single sample sequenced in a study of CXCR3-negative and CXCR3-positive naive CD8 T cells. General study results and limits: CXCR3-positive naive cells carried more hydrophobic TRB CDR3s than CXCR3-negative naive cells did.

UMI-labeled 5' RACE yielded the TRB cDNA libraries. Following a re-call of the 5' RACE reads, TCRdb has one entry per CDR3 protein and lacks DNA. The table lists 95,000 to 100,000 distinct CDR3 sequences. Their antigens remain unidentified. The sequenced sample was naive CXCR3+ CD8+ T cells from blood. Subset denoted: CD45RO-CCR7+CD27+CD95- naive CD8+ T cells expressing CXCR3 (TNR3+). These receptors were taken from a human donor in good health. Some clones in this sample may be carry-over from other donors' samples.

The rearrangement uses TRBV12-3 or TRBV12-4 and TRBJ1-1; TCRdb picks TRBD1, but there is no DNA to check that call. The CDR3 consists of 14 residues. The CDR3 region is CASSLDSMNTEALF.

This chain connects TRBV5-1 to TRBJ2-1; TCRdb proposes TRBD1, but this gene call is untestable without DNA. Germline CDR1 reads SGHRS; CDR2 reads YFSETQ. The CDR3 runs to 14 residues. The CDR3 loop is CASSSGGTNNEQFF.

The V and J genes are TRBV28 and TRBJ2-6; the D call of TRBD1 rests on TCRdb alone, since no DNA is present to check it. This CDR3 has 17 residues. Germline V gene data show CDR1 as MDHEN and CDR2 as SYDVKM. The CDR3 sequence is CASSFRTAPSGANVLTF.

The chain employs TRBV5-1 and TRBJ2-2; TCRdb picks TRBD1, but there is no DNA to check that call. Per the germline V gene, CDR1 is SGHRS and CDR2 is YFSETQ. The CDR3 covers 12 residues. The CDR3 spells CASYRSTGELFF.

The chain couples TRBV7-3 to TRBJ2-1; TCRdb proposes TRBD1, but this gene call is untestable without DNA. This CDR3 has 16 residues. Germline assignment: CDR1 SGHTA and CDR2 FQGTGA. The CDR3 is CASSSGVGGIDNEQFF.

This chain's CDR3 is CSVVRESNVLTF. The chain joins TRBV29-1 to TRBJ2-6; absent DNA, TCRdb's TRBD1 call cannot be checked. The V gene's germline CDR1 is SQVTM and CDR2 ANQGSEA. The CDR3 consists of 12 residues.

This chain uses TRBV30 with TRBJ2-2; TCRdb calls TRBD1, which cannot be checked without DNA. The CDR3 length is 12 residues. CDR1 and CDR2 from the germline V gene are GTSNPN and SVGIG (reference sequence). This CDR3 reads CARSTLLGELFF.

V is TRBV7-6 and J is TRBJ1-1; TCRdb outputs TRBD1, but without DNA this stays unchecked. Germline CDR1 SGHVS, CDR2 FNYEAQ. This CDR3 comprises 15 residues. This chain's CDR3 is CASSPGQTRGTEAFF.

V gene TRBV4-3 combines with J gene TRBJ2-1; TCRdb reports TRBD2, a call that lacks DNA to check it against. The CDR3 consists of 15 residues. Germline lookup yields CDR1 LGHNA and CDR2 YSLEER. CDR3 region: CASSPGAFQWNEQFF.

The V and J genes are TRBV7-8 and TRBJ1-3. The CDR3 is made up of 15 amino acids. Germline values: CDR1 SGHVS, CDR2 FQNEAQ. The CDR3 region is CASTKTGTPGNTIYF.

V is TRBV28 and J is TRBJ2-4. The length of the CDR3 is 14 residues. CDR1 and CDR2 from the germline V gene are MDHEN and SYDVKM. CDR3 amino acids: CASSLRLAPNIQYF.

The chain is built from TRBV27 and TRBJ1-1; TCRdb outputs TRBD1, but without DNA this stays unchecked. The CDR3 length is 15 residues. Germline V gives CDR1 MNHEY, CDR2 SMNVEV (reference sequence). Here the CDR3 reads CASSLRSPAHTEAFF.

V and J are TRBV14 and TRBJ2-7; absent DNA, TCRdb's TRBD2 call cannot be checked. Germline CDR1 reads SGHDN; CDR2 reads FVKESK. The CDR3 is made up of 15 amino acids. The CDR3 spells CASSPSPSSSYEQYF.

The rearrangement uses TRBV29-1 and TRBJ1-2. Germline-derived CDR1 and CDR2 are SQVTM and ANQGSEA. This CDR3 contains 13 residues. CDR3 residues: CSVDLHPSYGYTF.

The gene calls are TRBV28 and TRBJ2-3; TCRdb designates TRBD2, a call that cannot be tested without DNA. This CDR3 has 14 residues. The germline V gene has CDR1 MDHEN and CDR2 SYDVKM. CDR3 sequence: CASNRLAGVDTQYF.

The V gene is TRBV7-9, the J gene TRBJ1-2. The CDR3 has 15 residues. Germline lookup yields CDR1 SEHNR and CDR2 FQNEAQ (reference sequence). This CDR3 is CASSFWGDGSYGYTF.

The chain couples TRBV7-8 to TRBJ2-5; TCRdb names TRBD2, which stays unverified in the absence of DNA. Germline CDR1 is SGHVS and CDR2 is FQNEAQ. CDR3 length: 17 amino acids. CDR3 sequence reads: CASSFYIAGASIETQYF.

The chain uses TRBV19 and TRBJ2-7; TCRdb reports TRBD2, a call that lacks DNA to check it against. CDR1 and CDR2 (germline): LNHDA, SQIVND (reference sequence). This CDR3 region has 14 residues. The CDR3 loop reads CASSVGFEGYEQYF.

V is TRBV4-3 and J is TRBJ2-7; the D call from TCRdb, TRBD1, cannot be confirmed without DNA. CDR1 is LGHNA, CDR2 YSLEER, per germline. This CDR3 contains 15 residues. The CDR3 sequence: CASSQDVDPLYEQYF.

This rearrangement joins TRBV5-1 to TRBJ2-3. The V gene's germline CDR1 is SGHRS and CDR2 YFSETQ. The CDR3 runs to 14 residues. This CDR3 is CASSLAVSTDTQYF.

The chain links TRBV7-6 to TRBJ2-2; TCRdb gives TRBD2 as the D gene, but with no DNA this cannot be confirmed. CDR3 length: 14 residues. Germline assignment: CDR1 SGHVS and CDR2 FNYEAQ. The CDR3 is CATKWRESTGELFF.

The chain recombines TRBV29-1 with TRBJ2-1; TCRdb indicates TRBD1, and absent DNA this call remains unverified. Germline CDR1 is SQVTM and CDR2 is ANQGSEA. The CDR3 has 16 amino acids. CDR3 region: CSVYGGQHLTYNEQFF.

V is TRBV4-3 and J is TRBJ2-2. Germline CDR1 and CDR2: LGHNA and YSLEER. The CDR3 is 17 residues long. CDR3 residues: CASSQVGYSLNTGELFF.

The rearrangement uses TRBV4-2 and TRBJ1-6; TCRdb designates TRBD1, a call that cannot be tested without DNA. The germline V gene encodes CDR1 LGHNA and CDR2 YNFKEQ. This CDR3 region has 15 residues. CDR3 protein: CASSPLGTGKAPLHF.

This chain uses TRBV20-1 with TRBJ1-5; TCRdb returns TRBD1, unconfirmable since there is no DNA. This CDR3 spans 14 amino acids. Germline lookup yields CDR1 DFQATT and CDR2 SNEGSKA (reference sequence). Here the CDR3 reads CSATRDRGLQPQHF.

The chain recombines TRBV12-3 or TRBV12-4 with TRBJ1-1; TCRdb returns TRBD1, unconfirmable since there is no DNA. The CDR3 runs 16 residues. This CDR3 reads CASSFGNIMGGTEAFF.

The chain carries TRBV7-9 and TRBJ1-6; with no DNA, the TCRdb D assignment of TRBD1 cannot be verified. The germline gives CDR1 SEHNR, CDR2 FQNEAQ (reference sequence). There are 16 residues in the CDR3. CDR3 region: CASSLSPQGADSPLHF.